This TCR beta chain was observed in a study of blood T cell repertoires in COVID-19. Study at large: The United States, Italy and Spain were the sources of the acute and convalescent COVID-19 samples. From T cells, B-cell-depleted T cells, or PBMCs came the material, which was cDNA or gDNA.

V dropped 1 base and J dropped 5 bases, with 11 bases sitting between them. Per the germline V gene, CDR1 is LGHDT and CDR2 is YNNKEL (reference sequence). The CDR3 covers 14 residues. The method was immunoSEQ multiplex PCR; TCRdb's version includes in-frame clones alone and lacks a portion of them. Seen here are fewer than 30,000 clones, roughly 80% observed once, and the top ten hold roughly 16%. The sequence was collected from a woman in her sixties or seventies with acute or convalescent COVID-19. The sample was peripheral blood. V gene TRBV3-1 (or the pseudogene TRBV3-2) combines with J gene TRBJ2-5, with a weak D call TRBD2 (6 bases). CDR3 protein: CASSQGPGVETQYF. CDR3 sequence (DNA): TGTGCCAGCAGCCAAGGGCCGGGGGTGGAGACCCAGTACTTC.